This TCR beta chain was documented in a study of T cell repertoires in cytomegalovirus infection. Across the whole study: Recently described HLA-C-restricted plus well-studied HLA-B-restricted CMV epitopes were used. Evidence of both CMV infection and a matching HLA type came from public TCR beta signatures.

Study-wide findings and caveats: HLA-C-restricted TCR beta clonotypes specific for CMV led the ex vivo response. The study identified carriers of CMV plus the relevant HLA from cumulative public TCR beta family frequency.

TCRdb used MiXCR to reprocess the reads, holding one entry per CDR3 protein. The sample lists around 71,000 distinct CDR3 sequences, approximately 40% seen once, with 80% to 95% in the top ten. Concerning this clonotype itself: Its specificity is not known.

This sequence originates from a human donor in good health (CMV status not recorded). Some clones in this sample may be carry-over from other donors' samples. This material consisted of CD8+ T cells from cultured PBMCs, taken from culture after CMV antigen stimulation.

The chain's CDR3 is CASSFWTGDNEQFF. DNA of the CDR3: TGTGCCAGCAGTTTTTGGACAGGGGACAATGAGCAGTTCTTC. The V gene is TRBV27, the J gene TRBJ2-1; 9 bases fit TRBD1. After removal of 3 bases from V and 5 bases from J, the junction contained 2 bases not matched to a gene. The CDR3 runs 14 residues. Germline CDR1 MNHEY, CDR2 SMNVEV (reference sequence).